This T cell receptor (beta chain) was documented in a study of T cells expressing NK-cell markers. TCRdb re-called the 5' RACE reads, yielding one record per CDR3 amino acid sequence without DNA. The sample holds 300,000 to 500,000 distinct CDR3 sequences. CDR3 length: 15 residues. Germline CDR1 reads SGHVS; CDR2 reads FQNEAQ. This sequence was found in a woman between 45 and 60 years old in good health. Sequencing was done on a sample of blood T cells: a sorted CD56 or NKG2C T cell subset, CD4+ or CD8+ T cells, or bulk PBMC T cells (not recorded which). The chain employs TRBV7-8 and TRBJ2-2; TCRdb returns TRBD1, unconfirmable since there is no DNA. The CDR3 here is CASSLPRHKGGELFF.